Shown below are 11 T cell receptor beta chains from a single sample sequenced in a study of blood T cell repertoires in COVID-19. The assay was immunoSEQ multiplex PCR, and TCRdb's table has in-frame clones only and misses some. This table has hundreds of thousands of clones, almost 85% appearing once. The sample taken for sequencing was peripheral blood. The receptors derive from a man aged 50-59 years with active or convalescent COVID-19.

Turning to this clone: The same CDR3 is also encoded by other DNA sequences in this sample. This chain uses TRBV19 with TRBJ1-2; no reliable D call. Trimming cost V 2 bases and J 0 bases, with 7 bases left between them. The germline V gene encodes CDR1 LNHDA and CDR2 SQIVND (reference sequence). This CDR3 contains 14 residues. The chain's CDR3 is CASSILTANYGYTF. DNA for the CDR3: TGTGCCAGTAGTATACTCACGGCTAACTATGGCTACACCTTC.

CDR3 DNA sequence: TGTGCCAGCAGTCGAATGGGGCAGGGCTTCTACGAGCAGTACTTC. This encodes CASSRMGQGFYEQYF. This chain uses TRBV27 with TRBJ2-7; a possible D gene is TRBD1 (5 bases). Trimming shortened V by 5 bases and J by 3 bases, and 17 bases separated the two germline ends. The CDR3 loop spans 15 amino acids. Germline V gene data show CDR1 as MNHEY and CDR2 as SMNVEV (reference sequence).

The chain combines TRBV5-1 with TRBJ2-1; TRBD2 matches 11 bases. CDR3 length: 16 amino acids. After removal of 0 bases from V and 8 bases from J, the junction contained 7 bases not matched to a gene. Germline V gene data show CDR1 as SGHRS and CDR2 as YFSETQ. The CDR3 reads CASSLAVTSGSYEQFF. In DNA form, the CDR3 reads TGCGCCAGCAGCTTGGCCGTAACTAGCGGGAGCTATGAGCAGTTCTTC.

The rearrangement uses TRBV19 and TRBJ1-2, with TRBD1 identical over 8 bases. The trim removed 1 base at V and 6 bases at J, leaving 10 bases unmatched. The CDR3 runs to 16 residues. CDR1 is LNHDA and CDR2 is SQIVND in the germline V gene (reference sequence). The CDR3 region is CASSIAPRAGGHGYTF. CDR3 nucleotides: TGTGCCAGTAGTATAGCCCCGCGGGCAGGGGGCCATGGCTACACCTTC. The full variable domain, in which reference TRBV19 and TRBJ1-2 provide the parts outside the CDR3, is DGGITQSPKYLFRKEGQNVTLSCEQNLNHDAMYWYRQDPGQGLRLIYYSQIVNDFQKGDIAEGYSVSREKKESFPLTVTSAQKNPTAFYLCASSIAPRAGGHGYTFGSGTRLTVV.

V usage is TRBV5-6 and J usage is TRBJ2-1, with D unresolved. V was trimmed by 4 bases and J by 7 bases, leaving 12 bases between them. CDR1 SGHDT and CDR2 YYEEEE come from the germline V gene. The length of the CDR3 is 13 residues. The CDR3 region has the DNA TGTGCCAGCAGCGTTTCTACCAATAATGAGCAGTTCTTC. This encodes CASSVSTNNEQFF.

The CDR3 protein is CASSVAGWGTSTGELFF. CDR3 DNA: TGTGCCAGCAGCGTAGCGGGATGGGGGACTAGCACCGGGGAGCTGTTTTTT. The rearrangement joins TRBV9 to TRBJ2-2; TRBD2 aligns across 8 bases. This CDR3 has 17 amino acids. Germline V gene lookup returns CDR1 SGDLS and CDR2 YYNGEE. V was pared by 0 bases and J by 4 bases, with 8 bases of the junction left unmatched.

V gene TRBV5-1 combines with J gene TRBJ1-5; D might be TRBD1 (5 bases). Between the trimmed V and J ends, which lost 4 bases and 1 base, there was a span of 12 bases. Germline loops: CDR1 SGHRS, CDR2 YFSETQ. The CDR3 covers 15 residues. CDR3 DNA: TGCGCCAGCAGCAAGACCGGGGGGAGCAATCAGCCCCAGCATTTT. Its translation is CASSKTGGSNQPQHF.

This chain uses TRBV7-9 with TRBJ2-3; 8 bases fit TRBD1. Per the germline V gene, CDR1 is SEHNR and CDR2 is FQNEAQ (reference sequence). The length of the CDR3 is 13 residues. V dropped 1 base and J dropped 9; count of bases not matched to a gene: 3. DNA for the CDR3: TGTGCCAGCAGCTTAGGGGGACAGGAAACGCAGTATTTT. It yields the protein CASSLGGQETQYF.

V usage is TRBV4-2 and J usage is TRBJ1-1; 8 positions match TRBD1. CDR3 size: 15 residues. Germline CDR1 reads LGHNA; CDR2 reads YNFKEQ. The junction had 8 bases not matched to a gene; V was cut back by 4 bases and J by 4 bases. The CDR3 bases are TGTGCCAGCAGCCGCTCACTACAGGGGGGCACTGAAGCTTTCTTT. Translation gives CASSRSLQGGTEAFF.

This chain uses TRBV11-3 with TRBJ1-1, with 8 positions matching TRBD1. The CDR3 loop spans 14 amino acids. The germline CDR1 and CDR2 sequences are SGHNT and YENEEA. Trimming took 5 bases from V and 1 from J; bases not matched to a gene: 3. CDR3 nucleotide sequence: TGTGCCAGCAGCCCCCAGGGGGCGAACACTGAAGCTTTCTTT. Amino acids: CASSPQGANTEAFF.

This sequence joins TRBV28 and TRBJ2-6, with 7 bases lining up with TRBD1. V was clipped by 8 bases and J by 1 base; unmatched bases: 8. This CDR3 is 16 amino acids long. In germline, CDR1 is MDHEN, CDR2 SYDVKM. Here the CDR3 DNA reads TGTGCCAGCGACAGTAAGGGGGCATCTGGGGCCAACGTCCTGACTTTC. It translates to CASDSKGASGANVLTF.